Given below is one T cell receptor beta chain in context. Recruits, aged about 18 to 90 years, lived in 24 US areas. Only in-frame clones appear in the TCRdb table, and some are missing; sequencing was by immunoSEQ multiplex PCR. The sample consists of about 200,000 clones, approximately 83% of them appearing once. This record comes from a study of blood T cell repertoires in COVID-19. The sample was PBMCs or T cells enriched from blood (not recorded which). This receptor was identified in a woman between 40 and 50 years old with acute COVID-19.

Written as DNA, the CDR3 is TGTGCCAGCAGTGAAAGGCGGGAGGAGCAGTACTTC. Protein sequence: CASSERREEQYF. V is TRBV2 and J is TRBJ2-7; 7 bases are a match to TRBD2. V dropped 2 bases and J dropped 7; count of bases not matched to a gene: 2. Germline CDR1 is SNHLY and CDR2 is FYNNEI. The CDR3 loop spans 12 amino acids.